The 29 T cell receptor beta chains below come from one sample, sequenced in a study of response to subunit inactivated influenza vaccine. TCRdb reprocessed the RT-PCR reads via MiXCR and lists one record per CDR3 protein. The sample has 700,000 to 900,000 distinct CDR3 sequences, 21% seen once; the top ten hold 9.5% to 13%. Sequenced material: PBMCs from blood, taken 5 days after vaccination. The receptors come from a man aged 45-60 years who received an inactivated influenza vaccine.

V and J are TRBV29-1 and TRBJ2-7; TRBD1 might be the D (5 bases). Between the trimmed V and J ends, which lost 5 bases and 3 bases, there was a span of 14 bases. Germline CDR1 and CDR2: SQVTM and ANQGSEA. The length of the CDR3 is 13 residues. The CDR3 DNA is TGCAGCGTTCCCCAGGGTTTCGGCTACGAGCAGTACTTC. This encodes CSVPQGFGYEQYF.

CDR3 coding DNA: TGTGCCAGCAGCTTGGCTAACAGGGACACTGAAGCTTTCTTT. Residues: CASSLANRDTEAFF. This chain links TRBV5-5 with TRBJ1-1; D might be TRBD1 (6 bases). In germline, CDR1 is SGHKS, CDR2 YYEKEE (reference sequence). The V end was cut by 0 bases, the J end by 3 bases, with 9 bases between. The CDR3 runs 14 residues.

The chain carries TRBV7-2 and TRBJ2-3; 9 bases agree with TRBD1. Germline values: CDR1 SGHTA, CDR2 FQGNSA. The CDR3 spans 19 residues. J lost 8 bases, V lost 0 bases, and 18 bases had no gene match. CDR3 in amino acids: CASSLAVPGQGIRLATQYF. CDR3 DNA sequence: TGTGCCAGCAGCTTAGCGGTCCCGGGACAGGGTATTAGGCTAGCTACGCAGTATTTT.

The CDR3 spells CASRLGGGGTEAFF. As DNA, the CDR3 is TGTGCCAGCCGCCTCGGGGGTGGCGGCACTGAAGCTTTCTTT. The chain joins TRBV12-3 or TRBV12-4 to TRBJ1-1, with D perhaps matching TRBD1 (5 bases). With 8 bases removed from V and 4 bases from J, the gap between germline ends came to 17 bases. The CDR3 covers 14 residues.

The chain uses TRBV12-3 or TRBV12-4 and TRBJ2-7; D may be TRBD2 (6 bases). V lost 3 bases and J 4 bases, leaving 13 bases between the germline ends. This CDR3 has 14 amino acids. DNA for the CDR3: TGTGCCAGCAGTTTCATCCCCGGGAGATACGAGCAGTACTTC. Its protein is CASSFIPGRYEQYF.

The chain uses TRBV6-2 or TRBV6-3 and TRBJ2-1; perhaps TRBD2 as D (5 bases). The germline V gene encodes CDR1 MNHEY and CDR2 SVGEGT. Trimming removed 5 bases from V and 6 bases from J, with 14 bases in between. The CDR3 length is 14 residues. CDR3 residues: CASSTGNQFNEQFF. The CDR3 DNA is TGTGCCAGCAGTACCGGGAACCAGTTCAATGAGCAGTTCTTC.

The J gene is TRBJ1-1, the V gene TRBV12-3 or TRBV12-4; D call uncertain. V shed 5 bases and J shed 0 bases, with 7 bases lying between them. CDR3 size: 13 residues. CDR3 coding DNA: TGTGCCAGCAGTCACACAGTGAACACTGAAGCTTTCTTT. It is translated as CASSHTVNTEAFF.

There are many counts of this clonotype. The V and J genes are TRBV9 and TRBJ1-2; tentatively, D is TRBD1 (5 bases). This CDR3 is built from 15 residues. V was trimmed by 0 bases and J by 4 bases, leaving 13 bases between them. Germline V gives CDR1 SGDLS, CDR2 YYNGEE. The CDR3 is CASSVDPGGTYGYTF. The CDR3 DNA sequence: TGTGCCAGCAGCGTAGACCCGGGAGGGACCTATGGCTACACCTTC.

This clonotype has just a few counts. This chain connects TRBV20-1 to TRBJ1-6; no clear D. This CDR3 has 17 amino acids. Germline V gene sequence: CDR1 DFQATT, CDR2 SNEGSKA (reference sequence). V gave up 0 bases and J gave up 0 bases, with 12 bases separating them. CDR3 in amino acids: CSARENSKSSYNSPLHF. DNA for the CDR3: TGCAGTGCTAGAGAGAACAGCAAAAGCTCCTATAATTCACCCCTCCACTTT.

In regard to this clonotype: The junction does not match germline at one end; this may be a read error. The chain couples TRBV10-3 to TRBJ2-7; 7 positions match TRBD1. The CDR3 extends over 15 amino acids. CDR1 and CDR2 from the germline V gene are ENHRY and SYGVKD. The CDR3 loop reads CAISDYQKGTDDQYF. The CDR3 DNA sequence: TGTGCCATCAGTGACTATCAGAAAGGGACAGACGACCAGTACTTC.

This clonotype was picked up a small number of times. This sequence joins TRBV14 and TRBJ2-3; no clear D. Germline CDR1 and CDR2: SGHDN and FVKESK. V was cut by 0 bases and J by 4 bases, with 11 bases left in between. This CDR3 region has 15 residues. CDR3 sequence: CASSQDGNRADTQYF. Here the CDR3 DNA reads TGTGCCAGCAGCCAAGATGGCAACCGGGCAGATACGCAGTATTTT. The variable domain in full, with the rest retrieved from reference TRBV14 and TRBJ2-3, is EAGVTQFPSHSVIEKGQTVTLRCDPISGHDNLYWYRRVMGKEIKFLLHFVKESKQDESGMPNNRFLAERTGGTYSTLKVQPAELEDSGVYFCASSQDGNRADTQYFGPGTRLTVL.

In its sample, this clonotype was seen many times. V gene TRBV20-1 combines with J gene TRBJ1-4; D gene ambiguous. The germline gives CDR1 DFQATT, CDR2 SNEGSKA (reference sequence). V was trimmed by 6 bases and J by 6 bases, leaving 5 bases between them. This CDR3 spans 10 amino acids. Here the CDR3 DNA reads TGCAGTGCGGAAGATGAAAAACTGTTTTTT. Amino acids: CSAEDEKLFF.

The rearrangement joins TRBV5-1 to TRBJ1-2; no clear D gene. This CDR3 has 15 amino acids. Trimming removed 0 bases at V and 0 bases at J, with 9 bases between. Germline-derived CDR1 and CDR2 are SGHRS and YFSETQ. The CDR3 DNA sequence: TGCGCCAGCAGCTTGGTCGGCAGCCCTAACTATGGCTACACCTTC. It translates to CASSLVGSPNYGYTF.

On this clonotype itself: A much larger clonotype is one base distant, so this may be a read error. V gene TRBV4-3 combines with J gene TRBJ2-2, with D uncertain. With 4 bases removed from V and 7 bases from J, the gap between germline ends came to 13 bases. Germline V gene data show CDR1 as LGHNA and CDR2 as YSLEER. This CDR3 is 14 amino acids long. The CDR3 here is CASSPGVVIGELFF. CDR3 in DNA: TGCGCCAGCAGCCCAGGAGTAGTTATCGGGGAGCTGTTTTTT.

This clonotype was detected only a few times. This chain joins TRBV7-2 and TRBJ2-5; 9 nucleotides match TRBD1. The germline gives CDR1 SGHTA, CDR2 FQGNSA. The trim removed 6 bases at V and 5 bases at J, leaving 10 bases unmatched. The CDR3 is made up of 15 amino acids. In nucleotides, the CDR3 is TGTGCCAGCAGGAAACCGGGACAGGGTGAGGAGACCCAGTACTTC. This gives the protein CASRKPGQGEETQYF.

This clonotype was observed a handful of times. The chain combines TRBV6-5 with TRBJ1-1; D not certain. Trimming left V 6 bases short and J 0 bases short, with 17 bases between. Per germline, CDR1 MNHEY and CDR2 SVGAGI. This CDR3 is 16 amino acids long. The CDR3 DNA sequence: TGTGCCAGCAGGTCTCGGGCTGATTTCATGAACACTGAAGCTTTCTTT. This encodes CASRSRADFMNTEAFF.

This clonotype was recorded at least ten times. The rearrangement joins TRBV28 to TRBJ1-2, with 12 bases that match TRBD1. V lost 3 bases, J lost 8 bases, and 7 bases stayed unmatched. Germline-derived CDR1 and CDR2 are MDHEN and SYDVKM. This CDR3 is built from 15 residues. CDR3 residues: CASSFNRDRGLGYTF. The DNA for the CDR3 is TGTGCCAGCAGTTTTAATCGGGACAGGGGGCTCGGCTACACCTTC.

This clonotype showed up just a few times. The gene calls are TRBV7-9 and TRBJ2-1; 11 nucleotides match TRBD2. Germline V gene lookup returns CDR1 SEHNR and CDR2 FQNEAQ (reference sequence). This CDR3 has 15 amino acids. V gave up 4 bases and J gave up 5 bases; unmatched junction bases: 4. CDR3 amino acids: CASSSTSGVNNEQFF. The CDR3 DNA is TGTGCCAGCAGCTCGACTAGCGGGGTTAACAATGAGCAGTTCTTC.

V is TRBV29-1 and J is TRBJ2-3, with D uncertain. This CDR3 has 16 residues. The V gene lost 3 bases and the J gene lost 4 bases, with 20 bases spanning the gap. Germline V lookup: CDR1 SQVTM, CDR2 ANQGSEA. In nucleotides, the CDR3 is TGCAGCGTTGAGTGGCGGCACGCGGCTAGGGCAGATACGCAGTATTTT. It codes for CSVEWRHAARADTQYF.

J is TRBJ2-7 and V is TRBV15; D is perhaps TRBD1 (6 bases). The CDR3 loop spans 13 amino acids. Between the trimmed V and J ends, which lost 0 bases and 5 bases, there was a span of 8 bases. CDR1 and CDR2 from the germline V gene are LNHNV and YYDKDF (reference sequence). The chain's CDR3 is CATSRDPGDEQYF. DNA for the CDR3: TGTGCCACCAGCAGAGATCCAGGGGACGAGCAGTACTTC.

This clonotype was counted a few times. V is TRBV7-9 and J is TRBJ2-7, with 8 bases fitting TRBD2. The germline CDR1 and CDR2 sequences are SEHNR and FQNEAQ (reference sequence). There are 14 residues in the CDR3. Trimming cost V 3 bases and J 6 bases; bases outside gene matches: 7. The CDR3 region has the DNA TGTGCCAGCAGCTTCGGGACTAGTTTCTCCGAGCAGTACTTC. The encoded protein is CASSFGTSFSEQYF.

The gene calls are TRBV6-5 and TRBJ2-7; maybe TRBD1 (5 bases). Looked up from germline, CDR1 is MNHEY and CDR2 is SVGAGI. V dropped 4 bases and J dropped 4 bases, with 14 bases sitting between them. This CDR3 is built from 14 residues. The DNA of the CDR3 is TGTGCCAGCAGTTCTCCCCAGCAGGGTTACGAGCAGTACTTC. Residues: CASSSPQQGYEQYF.

As for this clonotype: A single base separates this from a much larger clone, so it may be a read error. J is TRBJ2-1 and V is TRBV6-2 or TRBV6-3; 7 bases agree with TRBD2. The CDR3 is 15 residues long. Germline V gene sequence: CDR1 MNHEY, CDR2 SVGEGT. Written as DNA, the CDR3 is TGTGCCTGCAGTCCAGGACTAGAATTTTACAATGAGCAGTTCTTC. Translation: CACSPGLEFYNEQFF.

This chain links TRBV10-3 with TRBJ2-3; 7 nucleotides agree with TRBD2. The length of the CDR3 is 15 residues. Per the germline V gene, CDR1 is ENHRY and CDR2 is SYGVKD. V lost 8 bases and J lost 4; bases outside the gene matches: 12. In DNA, the CDR3 is TGTGCCATCGTTCCTGCGGGAGAAATTTCAGATACGCAGTATTTT. It yields the protein CAIVPAGEISDTQYF.

This chain links TRBV20-1 with TRBJ2-2, with 12 bases matching TRBD2. Per the germline V gene, CDR1 is DFQATT and CDR2 is SNEGSKA (reference sequence). This CDR3 has 19 amino acids. Trimming took 0 bases from V and 1 from J; bases not matched to a gene: 9. The CDR3 is CSARDRMTSGSLNTGELFF. The CDR3 DNA is TGCAGTGCTAGAGATCGAATGACTAGCGGGAGCTTGAACACCGGGGAGCTGTTTTTT.

This clonotype was counted only a few times. The gene calls are TRBV7-8 and TRBJ1-4, with D tentatively TRBD1 (5 bases). This CDR3 is 12 amino acids long. V lost 3 bases to trimming and J lost 8 bases, with 7 bases between them. The germline V gene encodes CDR1 SGHVS and CDR2 FQNEAQ. Here the CDR3 reads CASSLGLEKLFF. Written as DNA, the CDR3 is TGTGCCAGCAGCTTGGGGCTGGAAAAACTGTTTTTT.

The chain couples TRBV30 to TRBJ2-7; 11 bases match TRBD1. Per the germline V gene, CDR1 is GTSNPN and CDR2 is SVGIG (reference sequence). The CDR3 is 14 amino acids. The junction had 12 bases not matched to a gene; V was cut back by 1 base and J by 13 bases. CDR3 sequence (DNA): TGTGCCTGGAGTGCCCCCGGGACAGGGGGATTCTACTACTTC. This codes for CAWSAPGTGGFYYF.

The chain combines TRBV24-1 with TRBJ2-1; 8 nucleotides align to TRBD1. The V segment lost 9 bases and the J segment 0 bases; nucleotides outside the gene matches: 6. CDR1 is KGHDR and CDR2 is SFDVKD in the germline V gene. The CDR3 consists of 15 residues. The CDR3 DNA reads as TGTGCCACCTCAGGGGACAGGAGCTCCTACAATGAGCAGTTCTTC. Amino acids: CATSGDRSSYNEQFF.

The rearrangement uses TRBV4-2 and TRBJ2-7; TRBD2 aligns across 9 bases. Trimming removed 5 bases from V and 9 bases from J; junction bases left unmatched: 11. The germline CDR1 and CDR2 sequences are LGHNA and YNFKEQ. There are 14 residues in the CDR3. DNA of the CDR3: TGTGCCAGCAGCGATAGCGGGAGAGAGGGAACGCAGTACTTC. Amino acids: CASSDSGREGTQYF.